The TCR beta chain described here comes from a study of T cells in localized non-small cell lung cancer. Produced via immunoSEQ multiplex PCR; TCRdb's table is partial and in-frame only. The sample comprises 64,000 or so clones, almost 90% of which are singletons, and approximately 2% rests with the top ten. Germline V gene data show CDR1 as KGHSH and CDR2 as LQKENI. This CDR3 region has 14 residues. V lost 5 bases to trimming and J lost 6 bases, with 16 bases between them. J is TRBJ1-2 and V is TRBV18; perhaps TRBD1 as D (6 bases). The TCR comes from a woman aged 35-70 years with stage I lung adenocarcinoma. Sample: peripheral blood, taken before any cancer treatment. The CDR3, as DNA: TGTGCCAGCTCATCCGCCGGGACATCAGATGGCTACACCTTC. It is translated as CASSSAGTSDGYTF.